This T cell receptor (beta chain) is drawn from a study of blood T cell repertoires in COVID-19. Study overall: Some COVID-19 samples were acute and others convalescent; all came from the United States, Italy and Spain. PBMCs, B-cell-depleted T cells, or T cells were the source of the cDNA or gDNA that made up the material.

Assay: immunoSEQ multiplex PCR; the TCRdb copy retains only in-frame clones and omits some. The sample lists some 330,000 clones; about 90% were seen once. Participants were aged about 18 to 100 years, lived in around 25 US areas, and enrolled virtually. Cohorts were based on clinical histories the participants reported. The sample comprised PBMCs or T cells enriched from blood (not recorded which). The clonotype originates from a middle-aged man in a cohort exposed to, infected with or recovered from COVID-19 (not recorded which).

CDR3 sequence: CASSSTGKAQHF. As DNA, the CDR3 is TGTGCCAGCAGTTCGACGGGGAAAGCCCAGCATTTT. The chain joins TRBV27 to TRBJ1-5; no definite D call. Trimming left V 4 bases short and J 11 bases short, with 12 bases between. Germline assignment: CDR1 MNHEY and CDR2 SMNVEV (reference sequence). This CDR3 is built from 12 residues.